This is a list of T cell receptor beta chains from one sample in a study of PD-1 blockade in classical Hodgkin lymphoma. The protocol was immunoSEQ multiplex PCR, while the TCRdb copy is restricted to in-frame clones and leaves out a portion. The sample includes 20,000 or so clones, around 90% of them seen just once. Sequenced here: CD8+ T cells from blood, sampled before the fourth cycle of nivolumab. These receptors all come from a human donor with classical Hodgkin lymphoma. CDR3s include the opening cysteine and the closing phenylalanine or tryptophan. The D gene is left open where the match is weak. Clone size is shown for a subset of rows, as once, few, many or a class of expanded clone.

j_gene | v_gene | d_gene | abundance | CDR3nt | CDR3aa
TRBJ1-3 | TRBV9 | . | once | TGTGCCAGCAGCTTAGGGGCTGGAAACACCATATATTTT | CASSLGAGNTIYF
TRBJ2-7 | TRBV29-1 | TRBD1 | . | TGCAGCGTTGAAGATCGCGGACAGGGGGTCGAGCAGTACTTC | CSVEDRGQGVEQYF
TRBJ2-1 | TRBV29-1 | . | . | TGCAGCGTTGAAGGAGGGGCAATAGCGGCCTACAATGAGCAGTTCTTC | CSVEGGAIAAYNEQFF
TRBJ2-2 | TRBV7-9 | . | . | TGTGCCAGCAGCTCCAACAGGGTACGGTACACCGGGGAGCTGTTTTTT | CASSSNRVRYTGELFF
TRBJ2-7 | TRBV6-6 | TRBD1 | . | TGTGCCAGCAGTGGACCCGGTGGGACAGGTCGCTACGAGCAGTACTTC | CASSGPGGTGRYEQYF
TRBJ2-1 | TRBV10-1 | TRBD2 | . | TGCGCCAGCAGTGAGTCCGTGCCAGCGGGAGGGGGCAATGAGCAGTTCTTC | CASSESVPAGGGNEQFF
TRBJ2-1 | TRBV6-5 | . | . | TGTGCCAGCACCACGCCTAGCGTGAACAATGAGCAGTTCTTC | CASTTPSVNNEQFF
TRBJ2-7 | TRBV2 | . | . | TGTGCCAGCCAGGGAAGGTCCTACGAGCAGTACTTC | CASQGRSYEQYF
TRBJ2-7 | TRBV28 | TRBD2 | . | TGTGCCAGCAGTTTATACCGGGACTACTCATACGAGCAGTACTTC | CASSLYRDYSYEQYF
TRBJ1-5 | TRBV5-1 | . | once | TGCGCCAGCAGCTCCGAGGCAGGGGTTCAGCCCCAGCATTTT | CASSSEAGVQPQHF
TRBJ2-1 | TRBV5-8 | TRBD2 | . | TGTGCCAGCAGCCAAGCGGGACGTACGCCTTACAATGAGCAGTTCTTC | CASSQAGRTPYNEQFF
TRBJ2-7 | TRBV7-2 | . | . | TGTGCCAGCAGCTTATTTAGCGCGACCTACGAGCAGTACTTC | CASSLFSATYEQYF
TRBJ1-3 | TRBV28 | . | . | TGTGCCAGCAGTTTTTTCTTGGACTCTGGAAACACCATATATTTT | CASSFFLDSGNTIYF
TRBJ2-5 | TRBV2 | . | . | TGTGCCAGCAGTGGTTGGGGGCTAGAGACCCAGTACTTC | CASSGWGLETQYF
TRBJ1-2 | TRBV27 | . | . | TGTGCCAGCAGCCCAAGATCCGGGGATGGCTACACCTTC | CASSPRSGDGYTF
TRBJ1-2 | TRBV7-9 | TRBD1 | . | TGTGCCAGCAGCTTCCCTGGAACGGGACAGGGGATATCTCGCGACGGCTACACCTTC | CASSFPGTGQGISRDGYTF
TRBJ2-2 | TRBV5-1 | . | . | TGCGCCAGCAGCCAAAACCTCGCGAACACCGGGGAGCTGTTTTTT | CASSQNLANTGELFF
TRBJ2-1 | TRBV9 | TRBD2 | . | TGTGCCAGCAGCGGTTCGGGAGGGGTCCACAATGAGCAGTTCTTC | CASSGSGGVHNEQFF
TRBJ2-7 | TRBV6-5 | TRBD1 | . | TGTGCCAGCAGTTACGACAGGGACTACGAGCAGTACTTC | CASSYDRDYEQYF
TRBJ2-1 | TRBV2 | TRBD2 | . | TGTGCCAGCCCCGAGCCCGGGCGGGAGAACTACAATGAGCAGTTCTTC | CASPEPGRENYNEQFF
TRBJ2-7 | TRBV29-1 | TRBD1 | . | TGCAGCGTAGCGACAGGGTCCTACGAGCAGTACTTC | CSVATGSYEQYF
TRBJ1-1 | TRBV11-3 | . | . | TGTGCCAGCAGCTTACCATCAGGGACTGAAGCTTTCTTT | CASSLPSGTEAFF
TRBJ2-2 | TRBV2 | TRBD2 | . | TGTGCCACCCTGATGGGGGAGGGCCTAGGGGAGCTGTTTTTT | CATLMGEGLGELFF
TRBJ1-2 | TRBV9 | TRBD1 | . | TGTGCCAGCAGCGTAGGGACAGGGGGATCCCATAACTATGGCTACACCTTC | CASSVGTGGSHNYGYTF
TRBJ2-5 | TRBV19 | TRBD1 | . | TGTGCCAGTGGGACAGGGGGCTTGTCGGGAGAGACCCAGTACTTC | CASGTGGLSGETQYF
TRBJ2-7 | TRBV5-8 | . | . | TGTGCCAGCAGCTTTTCGATTGGGCGGGCCTACGAGCAGTACTTC | CASSFSIGRAYEQYF
TRBJ2-6 | TRBV27 | . | . | TGTGCCAGCAGTTTAACGGGAACTGGGGCCAACGTCCTGACTTTC | CASSLTGTGANVLTF
TRBJ2-5 | TRBV5-6 | TRBD2 | . | TGTGCCAGCAGCTCCTCCGGGACTACCGGTCCTACCCAGTACTTC | CASSSSGTTGPTQYF
TRBJ2-2 | TRBV28 | . | . | TGTGCCAGCAGAAGGATGGGGGGCGTAGAGACCACCGGGGAGCTGTTTTTT | CASRRMGGVETTGELFF
TRBJ1-4 | TRBV27 | . | . | TGTGCCAGCAGTCCACAGGGATCAACTAATGAAAAACTGTTTTTT | CASSPQGSTNEKLFF
TRBJ1-2 | TRBV28 | . | once | TGTGCCAGCACCGATAATGGGGTTCGCGGCTACACCTTC | CASTDNGVRGYTF
TRBJ2-7 | TRBV30 | TRBD1 | . | TGTGCCTGGGGGACAGCCTACGAGCAGTACTTC | CAWGTAYEQYF
TRBJ2-7 | TRBV5-1 | TRBD1 | . | TGCGCCAGCAGCTGGGGGACAGGGAGCTACGAGCAGTACTTC | CASSWGTGSYEQYF
TRBJ1-1 | TRBV9 | . | . | TGTGCCAGCAGCGCAACAGGGTCCGGGGCTTTCTTT | CASSATGSGAFF
TRBJ2-7 | TRBV28 | TRBD2 | . | TGTGCCAGCAGTATAGAGCGGGAGGGCCTCGAGCAGTACTTC | CASSIEREGLEQYF
TRBJ1-2 | TRBV19 | . | . | TGTGCCAGTTTAACAGGGTTATACGGCTACACCTTC | CASLTGLYGYTF
TRBJ2-7 | TRBV18 | . | once | TGTGCCAGCTCACCAAGAGCCTACGAGCAGTACTTC | CASSPRAYEQYF
TRBJ2-2 | TRBV27 | TRBD1 | . | TGTGCCAGCAGTTACCCCCTCCTCGGGACAGGGTGGGACACCGGGGAGCTGTTTTTT | CASSYPLLGTGWDTGELFF
TRBJ2-2 | TRBV7-9 | . | . | TGTGCCAGCAGCCACCGGGACGGGAACACCGGGGAGCTGTTTTTT | CASSHRDGNTGELFF
TRBJ2-2 | TRBV29-1 | . | . | TGCAGCGTTCAGGAGAACACCGGGGAGCTGTTTTTT | CSVQENTGELFF
TRBJ1-1 | TRBV28 | TRBD1 | . | TGTGCCAGCAGTTATAGGGGGACAGGTTCTGAAGCTTTCTTT | CASSYRGTGSEAFF
TRBJ2-1 | TRBV11-1 | TRBD2 | . | TGTGCCAGCAGCTTACCACTAGCGGGAGGGTACAATGAGCAGTTCTTC | CASSLPLAGGYNEQFF
TRBJ2-3 | TRBV6-5 | . | . | TGTGCCAGCACCCCCACCTACCCCACAGATACGCAGTATTTT | CASTPTYPTDTQYF
TRBJ2-7 | TRBV12-5 | . | once | TGTGCTAGTGGCCCCGCCTGGGAGCAGGGCATGGACGAGCAGTACTTC | CASGPAWEQGMDEQYF
TRBJ1-2 | TRBV27 | TRBD1 | . | TGTGCCAGCAGCGAAACCATGACAGGGAAGGTCTATGGCTACACCTTC | CASSETMTGKVYGYTF
TRBJ1-1 | TRBV6-1 | . | . | TGTGCCAGCAGCTTAAACAGGGCTGCTTTCTTT | CASSLNRAAFF
TRBJ2-7 | TRBV27 | TRBD2 | . | TGTGCCAGCAGTTTACTAGCGGACTTCTCCTACGAGCAGTACTTC | CASSLLADFSYEQYF
TRBJ1-1 | TRBV4-1 | . | few | TGCGCCAGCAGCCATGGATCAGCTGAAGCTTTCTTT | CASSHGSAEAFF
TRBJ1-1 | TRBV5-1 | . | . | TGCGCCAGCAGCAATTACAGGGAGGGAAACACTGAAGCTTTCTTT | CASSNYREGNTEAFF
TRBJ2-3 | TRBV9 | TRBD2 | . | TGTGCCAGCAGCGTAGGGGGAGCGGGAGGATCAGATACGCAGTATTTT | CASSVGGAGGSDTQYF
TRBJ2-5 | TRBV9 | TRBD1 | . | TGTGCCAGCAGCGCCTACAGGGGTACTTTAGAGACCCAGTACTTC | CASSAYRGTLETQYF
TRBJ2-2 | TRBV27 | . | . | TGTGCCAGCAGTTTAGCCGGTGATAACACCGGGGAGCTGTTTTTT | CASSLAGDNTGELFF
TRBJ2-2 | TRBV11-3 | . | . | TGTGCCAGCAGGGGGACTAAAAAGGGGGCCGGGGAGCTGTTTTTT | CASRGTKKGAGELFF
TRBJ2-4 | TRBV10-3 | . | . | TGTGCCACCCTTGGCCGGGGGGACACCATTCAGTACTTC | CATLGRGDTIQYF
TRBJ1-3 | TRBV29-1 | TRBD1 | . | TGCAGCGTTGAAGGGGGACAGGGTCCGACGCCAGGAAACACCATATATTTT | CSVEGGQGPTPGNTIYF